The source of this T cell receptor beta chain is a study of immune heterogeneity within non-small cell lung tumors. Study-wide results and caveats: Each patient's tumor sites shared recurring identical dominant CDR3 beta clonotypes, and individual sites also carried their own high-frequency clones. Higher local tumor mutational burden went with moderately higher local T-cell clonality, R about 0.3. Between one patient and another, high-frequency T-cell receptor beta clonotypes were largely distinct.

TCR beta CDR3 amplification used multiplex PCR with 32 V and 13 J primers. Each CDR3 protein gets one entry after TCRdb re-called the multiplex PCR reads with MiXCR. The table has under 15,000 distinct CDR3 sequences, about 25% seen once; the top ten hold over 10%. The CDR3 consists of 15 residues. V was cut by 0 bases and J by 4 bases, with 10 bases left in between. Germline V gene data show CDR1 as LNHNV and CDR2 as YYDKDF (reference sequence). By share of the sample, this clonotype is medium-sized. Its specificity is not known. Genomic DNA from bulk tumor acted as the template, and about 600 ng was loaded per sample. Primary tumors were biopsied several times each, far apart, intraoperatively. The study enrolled patients with untreated, newly diagnosed non-small cell lung cancer who underwent curative surgery. Every donor was a newly diagnosed non-small cell lung cancer patient having surgery with curative intent.

The receptor was isolated from a man aged 50 to 59 with non-small cell lung cancer. The sequenced material came from lung tumor tissue. The genes are TRBV15 and TRBJ1-3; D is unclear. The CDR3 loop is CATSRDRAGGNTIYF. The CDR3 DNA follows: TGTGCCACCAGCAGAGATCGGGCAGGCGGAAACACCATATATTTT. Full variable domain (remainder filled in from reference TRBV15 and TRBJ1-3): DAMVIQNPRYQVTQFGKPVTLSCSQTLNHNVMYWYQQKSSQAPKLLFHYYDKDFNNEADTPDNFQSRRPNTSFCFLDIRSPGLGDTAMYLCATSRDRAGGNTIYFGEGSWLTVV.